This entry lists 2 T cell receptor beta chains sequenced from one sample in a study of somatic mutations in cytotoxic T cells in rheumatoid arthritis. Sequencing used immunoSEQ multiplex PCR; TCRdb keeps in-frame clones, though not all of them. The repertoire includes 6,000 to 8,500 clones, 70% of them detected once, and about 39% sits in the top ten. Source material: CD8+ T cells sorted from blood. The receptors come from a man aged 40-50 years in good health.

The table lists this clone with a few counts. The chain employs TRBV2 and TRBJ1-2; no firm D call. The CDR3 runs to 15 residues. Germline V lookup: CDR1 SNHLY, CDR2 FYNNEI. Trimming took off 8 bases at V and 4 bases at J, with 20 bases between the two ends. The chain's CDR3 is CASCGDRSDTYGYTF. The CDR3, as DNA: TGTGCCAGCTGCGGAGACCGTTCAGATACCTATGGCTACACCTTC.

This clone was observed a single time. J is TRBJ1-3 and V is TRBV7-2, with TRBD1 as a possible D gene (6 bases). The CDR3 spans 16 residues. Trimming pared 4 bases from V and 2 bases from J, leaving 15 bases between. Germline V gene data show CDR1 as SGHTA and CDR2 as FQGNSA. This CDR3 is CASSWQGWLPGNTIYF. The CDR3 nucleotides are TGTGCCAGCAGCTGGCAGGGGTGGCTCCCTGGAAACACCATATATTTT.